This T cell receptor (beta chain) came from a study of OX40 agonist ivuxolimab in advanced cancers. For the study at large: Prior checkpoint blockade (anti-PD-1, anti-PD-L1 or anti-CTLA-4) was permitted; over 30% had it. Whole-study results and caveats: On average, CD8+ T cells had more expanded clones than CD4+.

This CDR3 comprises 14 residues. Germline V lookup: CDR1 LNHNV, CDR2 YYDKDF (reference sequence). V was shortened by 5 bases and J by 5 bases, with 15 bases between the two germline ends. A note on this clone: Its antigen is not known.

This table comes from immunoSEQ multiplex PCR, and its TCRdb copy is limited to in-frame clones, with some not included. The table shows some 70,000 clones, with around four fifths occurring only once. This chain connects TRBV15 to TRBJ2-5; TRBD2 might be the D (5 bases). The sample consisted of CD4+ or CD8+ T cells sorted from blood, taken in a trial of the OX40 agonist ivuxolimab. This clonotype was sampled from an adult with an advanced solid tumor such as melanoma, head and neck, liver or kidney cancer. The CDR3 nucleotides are TGTGCCACCAGCCTAATACGGGGATACGAGACCCAGTACTTC. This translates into CATSLIRGYETQYF.